The 17 T cell receptor beta chains below come from one sample, sequenced in a study of T cell responses to AZD1222 COVID-19 vaccine. Some clones are missing from TCRdb's copy, which holds only in-frame ones; the method was immunoSEQ multiplex PCR. This sample has roughly 150,000 clones, with 89% found just once. Sequencing was performed on peripheral blood, taken on day 0 of AZD1222 vaccination. These receptors came from an adult in good health.

The chain recombines TRBV7-9 with TRBJ1-2; D is unresolved. V lost 5 bases, J lost 3 bases, and 22 bases lay in between. This CDR3 comprises 17 residues. The V gene's germline CDR1 is SEHNR and CDR2 FQNEAQ (reference sequence). The CDR3: CASSPHLFLSIYYGYTF. In DNA form, the CDR3 reads TGTGCCAGCAGCCCCCATCTATTCCTTTCTATTTACTATGGCTACACCTTC.

This chain links TRBV27 with TRBJ2-5; 7 positions agree with TRBD1. The CDR3 length is 16 residues. V lost 4 bases to trimming and J lost 2 bases; unmatched junction nucleotides: 10. The V gene's germline CDR1 is MNHEY and CDR2 SMNVEV (reference sequence). CDR3 region: CASSSDRTGTQETQYF. The CDR3 DNA is TGTGCCAGCAGTTCTGATCGGACAGGCACTCAAGAGACCCAGTACTTC.

Points on this clone: At the DNA level, this CDR3 is encoded by other sequences in the same sample as well. The rearrangement uses TRBV5-1 and TRBJ2-7, with a possible D match to TRBD1 (6 bases). CDR1 and CDR2 (germline): SGHRS, YFSETQ. This CDR3 has 14 amino acids. V lost 0 bases, J lost 4 bases, and 11 bases lay in between. The CDR3 protein is CASSLAGGTYEQYF. The CDR3 DNA follows: TGCGCCAGCAGCTTGGCCGGTGGGACATACGAGCAGTACTTC.

The rearrangement links TRBV9 to TRBJ1-1, with a tentative D call TRBD1 (6 bases). Trimming removed 1 base at V and 0 bases at J, with 13 bases between. The CDR3 sequence is 16 residues long. Germline V gene lookup returns CDR1 SGDLS and CDR2 YYNGEE. DNA of the CDR3: TGTGCCAGCAGCGTAATACAGGGAACTCTGAACACTGAAGCTTTCTTT. This translates into CASSVIQGTLNTEAFF.

This clone was observed a handful of times. An end of the junction does not agree with germline; a read error may underlie this. The J gene is TRBJ2-5, the V gene TRBV7-7; 11 bases are shared with TRBD1. Germline V gene data show CDR1 as SSHAT and CDR2 as FNYEAQ (reference sequence). This CDR3 has 15 residues. CDR3 loop: CASSFGTGGQETQYF. In DNA form, the CDR3 reads TGTGCTAGCAGCTTTGGGACAGGGGGCCAAGAGACCCAGTACTTC.

Relative to its sample, this clone is medium-sized. V is TRBV6-5 and J is TRBJ1-2; 8 bases are a match to TRBD1. The ends lost 4 bases at V and 5 bases at J; junction bases unmatched: 9. The CDR3 totals 15 residues. Germline values: CDR1 MNHEY, CDR2 SVGAGI. CDR3 coding DNA: TGTGCCAGCAGTTTACAAACCGGGACAGGATATGGCTACACCTTC. Protein product: CASSLQTGTGYGYTF.

The gene calls are TRBV5-1 and TRBJ2-7; 7 nucleotides align to TRBD1. V shed 4 bases and J 2 bases; nucleotides not matched to a gene: 6. Germline assignment: CDR1 SGHRS and CDR2 YFSETQ. The CDR3 runs 14 residues. The CDR3 sequence is CASSKGQAPYEQYF. As DNA, the CDR3 is TGCGCCAGCAGCAAAGGACAGGCCCCCTACGAGCAGTACTTC.

V gene TRBV5-4 combines with J gene TRBJ1-1; perhaps TRBD1 as D (6 bases). V gave up 4 bases and J gave up 4 bases, with 11 bases separating them. The CDR3 is made up of 13 amino acids. Germline V lookup: CDR1 SGHNT, CDR2 YYREEE (reference sequence). CDR3 loop: CASSPGQTTEAFF. As DNA, the CDR3 is TGTGCCAGCAGCCCCGGACAGACCACTGAAGCTTTCTTT. Looking up the rest from reference TRBV5-4 and TRBJ1-1 gives the full variable domain: ETGVTQSPTHLIKTRGQQVTLRCSSQSGHNTVSWYQQALGQGPQFIFQYYREEENGRGNFPPRFSGLQFPNYSSELNVNALELDDSALYLCASSPGQTTEAFFGQGTRLTVV.

This sequence joins TRBV11-2 and TRBJ1-1; D remains ambiguous. The V end was cut by 6 bases, the J end by 6 bases, with 11 bases between. The CDR3 contains 12 residues. Germline V gene lookup returns CDR1 SGHAT and CDR2 FQNNGV. DNA of the CDR3: TGTGCCAGCAGGCGCCCAGTTTCTGAAGCTTTCTTT. Translated: CASRRPVSEAFF.

The gene calls are TRBV4-2 and TRBJ2-1; 11 nucleotides line up with TRBD1. V was clipped by 0 bases and J by 7 bases; unmatched bases: 5. The CDR3 covers 16 residues. Germline-derived CDR1 and CDR2 are LGHNA and YNFKEQ. CDR3 loop: CASSQDIGTGGNEQFF. CDR3 sequence (DNA): TGTGCCAGCAGCCAAGATATTGGGACAGGGGGAAATGAGCAGTTCTTC.

This clone showed up just a few times. The rearrangement joins TRBV6-1 to TRBJ2-6; D is tentatively TRBD1 or TRBD2 (5 bases each). Between the trimmed V and J ends, which lost 0 bases and 1 base, there was a span of 13 bases. Looked up from germline, CDR1 is MNHNS and CDR2 is SASEGT. The CDR3 has 18 amino acids. Here the CDR3 reads CASSEARQRLSGANVLTF. In DNA form, the CDR3 reads TGTGCCAGCAGTGAAGCAAGACAGAGACTATCTGGGGCCAACGTCCTGACTTTC.

The chain links TRBV6-4 to TRBJ2-3; 11 nucleotides align to TRBD1. This CDR3 is 15 amino acids long. Germline-derived CDR1 and CDR2 are MRHNA and SNTAGT. V was clipped by 6 bases and J by 1 base; unmatched bases: 3. This chain's CDR3 is CASSAGQGGTDTQYF. The CDR3 DNA reads TGTGCCAGCAGCGCGGGACAGGGGGGCACAGATACGCAGTATTTT.

This clone was counted only a few times. The rearrangement uses TRBV6-2 or TRBV6-3 and TRBJ1-2, with D unclear. The CDR3 consists of 11 residues. CDR1 is MNHEY and CDR2 is SVGEGT in the germline V gene. Trimming removed 6 bases at V and 8 bases at J, with 10 bases between. This chain's CDR3 is CASSPGWGYTF. CDR3 sequence (DNA): TGTGCCAGCAGCCCCGGTTGGGGCTACACCTTC.

This sequence joins TRBV6-1 and TRBJ1-4; no firm D call. Germline CDR1 reads MNHNS; CDR2 reads SASEGT. V shed 1 base and J shed 8 bases, with 14 bases lying between them. The CDR3 has 15 residues. In nucleotides, the CDR3 is TGTGCCAGCAGTGAAGATGGAGGAGGTGGAGAAAAACTGTTTTTT. It yields the protein CASSEDGGGGEKLFF.

The V gene is TRBV19, the J gene TRBJ2-7; no clear D gene. This CDR3 region has 12 residues. With 1 base removed from V and 6 bases from J, the gap between germline ends came to 7 bases. CDR1 and CDR2 from the germline V gene are LNHDA and SQIVND (reference sequence). CDR3 region: CASSIALSEQYF. CDR3 bases: TGTGCCAGTAGTATAGCTTTGTCCGAGCAGTACTTC.

The chain has TRBV6-5 and TRBJ2-1, with D unresolved. The CDR3 loop spans 13 amino acids. Germline lookup yields CDR1 MNHEY and CDR2 SVGAGI. V lost 7 bases, J lost 7 bases, and 14 bases lay in between. The CDR3 DNA is TGTGCCAGCATGTTAAAAGAGGAGAATGAGCAGTTCTTC. Protein: CASMLKEENEQFF.

J is TRBJ1-2 and V is TRBV19, with D tentatively TRBD1 (5 bases). Germline-derived CDR1 and CDR2 are LNHDA and SQIVND (reference sequence). Deletions cut 3 bases from V and 3 bases from J, with 14 bases between. The CDR3 is 15 amino acids. For the CDR3, the DNA is TGTGCCAGTAGTATCTCCCGCAACAGGTACTATGGCTACACCTTC. The encoded protein is CASSISRNRYYGYTF.